This T cell receptor beta chain came from a study of T-cell reconstitution after alpha-beta-depleted transplantation in children. Overall study results and limits: T cells produced anew were the main source of T-cell counts and diversity one year after transplant. Expanded graft clones, several hundred of them, were reportedly the source of alpha-beta T cells about two months after transplant.

Of note for this clonotype: Its antigen is currently unknown.

The library targeted TCRbeta and was prepared with unique molecular identifiers. A single record per CDR3 protein comes from TCRdb applying MiXCR to the PCR reads. In the table there are fewer than 450,000 distinct CDR3 sequences, 15% to 20% of which are singletons. The V segment lost 4 bases and the J segment 3 bases; nucleotides outside the gene matches: 5. Germline loops: CDR1 SGDLS, CDR2 YYNGEE. The CDR3 covers 16 residues. The chain couples TRBV9 to TRBJ2-2; 11 bases line up with TRBD1. The specimen comprised PBMCs, mostly from graft donor cells, sampled 360 days after TCRalphabeta/CD19-depleted stem cell transplant. The TCR was taken from a male patient under 10 years old who had a stem cell transplant for acute lymphoblastic leukemia, so the T cells may come from the graft donor. The CDR3 is CASSSGTGGHTGELFF. In DNA, the CDR3 is TGTGCCAGCAGCTCAGGGACAGGGGGGCACACCGGGGAGCTGTTTTTT.